Following are 8 T cell receptor beta chains from one sample sequenced in a study of blood T cell repertoires in COVID-19. The assay was immunoSEQ multiplex PCR, and TCRdb's table has in-frame clones only and misses some. The sample includes about 330,000 clones, approximately 88% of them seen just once. What was sequenced was peripheral blood. Receptors originate from a man younger than 40 with COVID-19, enrolled during active disease.

V gene TRBV10-2 combines with J gene TRBJ1-2; TRBD1 matches 7 bases. The J segment lost 2 bases and the V segment lost 6 bases, leaving 9 bases of the junction unmatched. The V gene's germline CDR1 is WSHSY and CDR2 SAAADI. This CDR3 is 15 amino acids long. The CDR3 loop is CASSTGTALNYGYTF. The DNA for the CDR3 is TGCGCCAGCAGCACCGGGACAGCCCTAAACTATGGCTACACCTTC.

The chain is built from TRBV6-5 and TRBJ2-7; D remains unclear. Trimming took 10 bases from V and 3 from J, leaving 16 bases between them. The CDR3 sequence is 13 residues long. Germline loops: CDR1 MNHEY, CDR2 SVGAGI. DNA of the CDR3: TGTGCCACCCCCGGGTCACGGTACTACGAGCAGTACTTC. It specifies CATPGSRYYEQYF.

The gene calls are TRBV5-5 and TRBJ2-2, with a weak D call TRBD2 (6 bases). This CDR3 spans 15 amino acids. CDR1 and CDR2 from the germline V gene are SGHKS and YYEKEE (reference sequence). The germline V and J ends were trimmed by 0 bases and 4 bases, with 10 bases remaining between them. Here the CDR3 DNA reads TGTGCCAGCAGCTTGGAGCAGGGACTCACCGGGGAGCTGTTTTTT. Its protein is CASSLEQGLTGELFF.

This clone was detected only a few times. The rearrangement links TRBV3-1 (or the pseudogene TRBV3-2) to TRBJ1-2, with D maybe TRBD1 (5 bases). The CDR3 totals 15 residues. Germline CDR1 and CDR2: LGHDT and YNNKEL (reference sequence). Trimming shortened V by 0 bases and J by 7 bases, and 15 bases separated the two germline ends. The CDR3 DNA follows: TGTGCCAGCAGCCAAGATCAGACAGCCTCAAGTGGCTACACCTTC. Translation gives CASSQDQTASSGYTF.

The chain employs TRBV12-5 and TRBJ2-2, with D possibly TRBD2 on 5 matching bases. Trimming stripped 0 bases from V and 6 bases from J, with 20 bases between. This CDR3 is built from 18 residues. Germline V gene sequence: CDR1 LGHNT, CDR2 FRNRAP. The CDR3 loop is CASGLVRKEDSHSGELFF. CDR3 nucleotides: TGTGCTAGTGGTTTGGTAAGGAAGGAGGATAGTCATTCCGGGGAGCTGTTTTTT.

The sample holds a few counts of this clone. The chain carries TRBV5-4 and TRBJ2-2, with 9 nucleotides matching TRBD1. Losses at the gene ends were 1 base for V and 6 bases for J; bases not matched to a gene: 7. This CDR3 has 16 amino acids. CDR1 is SGHNT and CDR2 is YYREEE in the germline V gene (reference sequence). The CDR3 DNA reads TGTGCCAGCAGCTTGTACGTACAGGGGGCCCCCGGGGAGCTGTTTTTT. Protein sequence: CASSLYVQGAPGELFF.

Only one count was recorded for this clone. This chain uses TRBV9 with TRBJ2-1, with TRBD1 matching over 9 bases. CDR1 is SGDLS, CDR2 YYNGEE, per germline. The CDR3 covers 15 residues. J lost 5 bases, V lost 4 bases, and 7 bases had no gene match. CDR3 in amino acids: CASSHGQGKNNEQFF. The CDR3 nucleotides are TGTGCCAGCAGCCACGGACAGGGGAAAAACAATGAGCAGTTCTTC.

J is TRBJ2-7 and V is TRBV6-5, with TRBD1 matching over 9 bases. J lost 4 bases, V lost 8 bases, and 6 bases had no gene match. CDR1 MNHEY and CDR2 SVGAGI come from the germline V gene. CDR3 length: 13 amino acids. The CDR3: CASGGQGGYEQYF. The CDR3 nucleotides are TGTGCCAGCGGGGGACAGGGTGGGTACGAGCAGTACTTC.